This TCR beta chain was retrieved from a study of cytomegalovirus exposure and HLA in healthy donors. General study points: Some TCR beta chains (around 180 of them) were listed as cytomegalovirus-associated. A later analysis linked a missense variant in DCLRE1C to the trimming of TCR beta V and J genes. Upon later analysis, TCR association rates were observed to vary by HLA locus, being highest for DRB1 and lowest for HLA-C.

The primer mix had 60 Vbeta and 13 Jbeta primers. Measured with immunoSEQ multiplex PCR; TCRdb has only the in-frame clones, and not every one. The table lists some 97,000 clones, roughly 77% of them singletons. On this clone itself: Its matching antigen is unknown.

Material for sequencing was PBMCs. The sequence was collected from a woman aged 45-60 years in good health and CMV-seropositive.

For the CDR3, the DNA is TGTGCCAGCAGCTTCCGCCACCGAGGGCCCTATGGCTACACCTTC. Amino acid sequence: CASSFRHRGPYGYTF. The rearrangement uses TRBV7-9 and TRBJ1-2, with D unclear. Per germline, CDR1 SEHNR and CDR2 FQNEAQ (reference sequence). The CDR3 consists of 15 residues. Deletions cut 3 bases from V and 4 bases from J, with 15 bases between.